This TCR beta chain was recovered during a study of T-cell memory formation after mild COVID-19 (dated by TCRdb to about 2021). The study in broad terms: TCR sequence clusters from the two donors were found to be largely donor specific. In a couple of donors, T-cell clones that expanded and contracted after mild COVID-19 were tracked by sequencing TCRalpha and TCRbeta repertoires over time. Two young, previously healthy adult volunteers made up the cohort, one male and one female. Broader findings and caveats from the paper: Contracting CD4+ clones appeared mostly in the CM and EM memory subsets, whereas CD8+ clones were enriched in EMRA. Some responding clones were found in pre-infection memory, which suggests that pre-existing cross-reactive memory T cells took part in the SARS-CoV-2 response. The study included only a couple of mild cases, and larger cohorts that include severe cases with pre-infection samples were judged to be necessary. SARS-CoV-2 specificity of the second-wave clones peaking on day 37 was not confirmed. Clones contracting from day 15 to 85 had balanced CD4/CD8 phenotypes, while a second wave expanding from day 15 to 37 was biased towards CD4+.

Ficoll-Paque density gradient centrifugation was the method used to isolate PBMCs. Concerning this clonotype: Its antigen remains unidentified. No much larger clone exists at a distance of one base, and base qualities are not known.

V and J lose 4 bases and 10 bases, and a span of 11 bases separates them. CDR1 and CDR2 are drawn from the germline V gene (reference sequence): MNHNY, SVGAGI. From the cysteine through the phenylalanine, the CDR3 covers 13 amino acids. Only the CDR3 part of the read is kept: 39 bases, read in frame from the first base. These reads were obtained on an Illumina NovaSeq 6000. TCRalpha and TCRbeta cDNA libraries were built by 5'RACE with constant-segment primers, adding sample barcodes and unique molecular identifiers. RNA was extracted from every sample with Trizol reagent. Libraries were amplified in two PCR steps, with a second sample barcode and Illumina TruSeq adapters added in the second step. Sequencing of libraries was performed on an Illumina NovaSeq with 2 x 150 bp paired-end reads. The source study handled its data this way. Demultiplexing of reads and collapsing into UMI-guided consensus sequences were performed with migec v1.2.7. Using mixcr v2.1.11, UMI consensuses were aligned to TRA and TRB V and J templates and then assembled into clonotypes. Clonotypes were classified as expanded or contracted when called significant by both edgeR and NoisET, with noise models trained on biological replicates. For edgeR calls, a false discovery rate-adjusted p below 0.01 and a log2 fold-change threshold of 1 were applied. As an exploratory analysis of dynamics, max-normalized trajectories of the 1000 most abundant clonotypes were examined by PCA with hierarchical clustering. The CD4 or CD8 phenotype of responding clones was assigned using the separately sequenced CD4+ and CD8+ repertoires. TCRdb ran its own pipeline on the public reads, namely fastp trimming at Q25 and MiXCR clone calling, and kept in-frame beta chains. CDR3 protein sequences are deduplicated, and each keeps its most common genes and DNA. The V and J calls come from TCRdb's annotation, not from the publication. The sample contains about half a million distinct CDR3 sequences, around a sixth of them found a single time. 9% to 15% of the sample lies in the top ten.

Sequencing was performed on PBMCs or a T cell subset sorted from them (not recorded which). The chain is assembled from TRBV6-6 and TRBJ1-6; a tentative D match to TRBD1 spans 6 bases. The TCR sequence derives from an adult woman who had mild COVID-19 (a few samples of this study predate the infection). The sample titles of this study are shuffled in the database, so cell type and time point are left out; the donor was told from shared clones. The CDR3 protein: CASSSQGSSPLHF. The DNA is as follows: TGTGCCAGCAGTTCACAGGGAAGCTCACCCCTCCACTTT.